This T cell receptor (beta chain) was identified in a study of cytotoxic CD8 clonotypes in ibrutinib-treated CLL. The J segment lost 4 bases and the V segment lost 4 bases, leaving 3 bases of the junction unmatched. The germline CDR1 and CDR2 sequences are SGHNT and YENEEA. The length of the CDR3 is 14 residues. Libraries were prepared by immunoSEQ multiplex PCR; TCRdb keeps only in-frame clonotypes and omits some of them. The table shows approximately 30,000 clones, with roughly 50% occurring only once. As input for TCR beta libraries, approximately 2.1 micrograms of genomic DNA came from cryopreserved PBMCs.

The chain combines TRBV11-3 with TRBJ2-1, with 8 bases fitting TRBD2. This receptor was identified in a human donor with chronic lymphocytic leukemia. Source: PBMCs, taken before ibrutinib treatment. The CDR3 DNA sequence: TGTGCCAGCAGCTCACGGGGGGGATACAATGAGCAGTTCTTC. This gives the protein CASSSRGGYNEQFF.